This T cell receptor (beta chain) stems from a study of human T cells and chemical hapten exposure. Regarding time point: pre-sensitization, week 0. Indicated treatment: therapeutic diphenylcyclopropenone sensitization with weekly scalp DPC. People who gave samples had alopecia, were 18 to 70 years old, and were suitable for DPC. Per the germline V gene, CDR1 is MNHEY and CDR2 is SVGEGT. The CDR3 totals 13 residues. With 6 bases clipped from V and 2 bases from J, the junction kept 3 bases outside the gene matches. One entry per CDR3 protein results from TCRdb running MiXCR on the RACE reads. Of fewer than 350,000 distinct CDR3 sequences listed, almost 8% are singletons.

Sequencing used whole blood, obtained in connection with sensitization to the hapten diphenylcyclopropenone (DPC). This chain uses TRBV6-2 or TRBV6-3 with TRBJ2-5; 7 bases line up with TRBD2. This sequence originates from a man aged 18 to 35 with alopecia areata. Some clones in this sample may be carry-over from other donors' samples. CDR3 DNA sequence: TGTGCCAGCAGGCGGACTAGTCAAGAGACCCAGTACTTC. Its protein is CASRRTSQETQYF.